These T cell receptor beta chains were read from a single sample in a study of sequential checkpoint blockade in melanoma. Clones were sequenced by immunoSEQ multiplex PCR, and TCRdb holds only the in-frame ones, with some missing. Of tens of thousands of clones in the sample, roughly nine tenths are singletons; the top ten hold 11% to 15%. The sequences come from CD8+ T cells sorted from blood (inferred from file names), collected from a patient given nivolumab and ipilimumab in sequence. These receptors all come from a human donor with melanoma. CDR3s include the opening cysteine and the closing phenylalanine or tryptophan. A D gene is named only where the DNA matches it firmly. For some rows the clone size is stated as once, few or many, or as a class when expanded; others skip it.

J gene: TRBJ1-2
clone size: NA
V gene: TRBV27
D gene: NA
CDR3 DNA: TGTGCCAGCAGTTTAGGGAGGGGGAACTATGGCTACACCTTC
CDR3 protein: CASSLGRGNYGYTF

J gene: TRBJ2-2
clone size: NA
V gene: TRBV27
D gene: TRBD2
CDR3 DNA: TGTGCCAGCACCCAAGGACTAGCGGGAGAAGTCGGGGAGCTGTTTTTT
CDR3 protein: CASTQGLAGEVGELFF

J gene: TRBJ1-2
clone size: NA
V gene: TRBV28
D gene: NA
CDR3 DNA: TGTGCCAGCAGTTTTCTTGGGAGGGGGGGCTACACCTTC
CDR3 protein: CASSFLGRGGYTF

J gene: TRBJ2-5
clone size: few
V gene: TRBV4-3
D gene: TRBD2
CDR3 DNA: TGCGCCAGCAGCCAAGATCCTAGCGGGGGGGCAGAGACCCAGTACTTC
CDR3 protein: CASSQDPSGGAETQYF

J gene: TRBJ2-1
clone size: few
V gene: TRBV6-5
D gene: NA
CDR3 DNA: TGTGCCAGCAGCCCCTTCGCGGGGAGCTACAATGAGCAGTTCTTC
CDR3 protein: CASSPFAGSYNEQFF

J gene: TRBJ1-5
clone size: NA
V gene: TRBV13
D gene: NA
CDR3 DNA: TGTGCCAGCAGCCGGGGGGATCAGCCCCAGCATTTT
CDR3 protein: CASSRGDQPQHF

J gene: TRBJ2-7
clone size: NA
V gene: TRBV9
D gene: NA
CDR3 DNA: TGTGCCAGCAGCGTAGAGCAGGACAGTGGATACTACGAGCAGTACTTC
CDR3 protein: CASSVEQDSGYYEQYF

J gene: TRBJ2-1
clone size: NA
V gene: TRBV7-9
D gene: NA
CDR3 DNA: TGTGCCAGCAGCTTAGTCGTCAGTGAGCAGTTCTTC
CDR3 protein: CASSLVVSEQFF

J gene: TRBJ1-3
clone size: NA
V gene: TRBV4-3
D gene: NA
CDR3 DNA: TGCGCCAGCAGCCAGGGTACAGGGTCCGGAAACACCATATATTTT
CDR3 protein: CASSQGTGSGNTIYF

J gene: TRBJ1-1
clone size: NA
V gene: TRBV4-2
D gene: NA
CDR3 DNA: TGTGCCAGCAGCCAAGGCGGGCTCGGAACTGAAGCTTTCTTT
CDR3 protein: CASSQGGLGTEAFF

J gene: TRBJ2-1
clone size: NA
V gene: TRBV19
D gene: TRBD2
CDR3 DNA: TGTGCCAGTAGTCCCAGGGGCGGGGGGGATGAGCAGTTCTTC
CDR3 protein: CASSPRGGGDEQFF

J gene: TRBJ2-5
clone size: NA
V gene: TRBV29-1
D gene: TRBD2
CDR3 DNA: TGCAGCGTTGTGGGACTAGCGGGAGCAGAAGAGCAGTACTTC
CDR3 protein: CSVVGLAGAEEQYF

J gene: TRBJ2-1
clone size: once
V gene: TRBV25-1
D gene: TRBD2
CDR3 DNA: TGTGCCAGCAGTGTAGCGGGGGGAGGCGAGCAGTTCTTC
CDR3 protein: CASSVAGGGEQFF

J gene: TRBJ1-5
clone size: once
V gene: TRBV5-1
D gene: NA
CDR3 DNA: TGCGCCAGCAGCTTGGATGGCAGGGGCCAGGACGGGGAAACCCAGCATTTT
CDR3 protein: CASSLDGRGQDGETQHF

J gene: TRBJ2-5
clone size: NA
V gene: TRBV10-3
D gene: TRBD1
CDR3 DNA: TGTGCCATCAGTGAGGATCCCGGACAGGGGCACCAAGAGACCCAGTACTTC
CDR3 protein: CAISEDPGQGHQETQYF

J gene: TRBJ1-1
clone size: NA
V gene: TRBV7-9
D gene: TRBD1
CDR3 DNA: TGTGCCAGCAGCGACAGGGGGCGCGGGAACACTGAAGCTTTCTTT
CDR3 protein: CASSDRGRGNTEAFF

J gene: TRBJ2-7
clone size: NA
V gene: TRBV5-1
D gene: TRBD2
CDR3 DNA: TGCGCCAGCAGCTTGGCTCCTAGCGGGGACTACGAGCAGTACTTC
CDR3 protein: CASSLAPSGDYEQYF

J gene: TRBJ2-3
clone size: NA
V gene: TRBV27
D gene: NA
CDR3 DNA: TGTGCCAGCAGTCGCAGGGGAAGTAGGACAGATACGCAGTATTTT
CDR3 protein: CASSRRGSRTDTQYF

J gene: TRBJ2-3
clone size: NA
V gene: TRBV5-6
D gene: NA
CDR3 DNA: TGTGCCAGCAGCTTGGAGGGACATGTCTTTAGCACAGATACGCAGTATTTT
CDR3 protein: CASSLEGHVFSTDTQYF